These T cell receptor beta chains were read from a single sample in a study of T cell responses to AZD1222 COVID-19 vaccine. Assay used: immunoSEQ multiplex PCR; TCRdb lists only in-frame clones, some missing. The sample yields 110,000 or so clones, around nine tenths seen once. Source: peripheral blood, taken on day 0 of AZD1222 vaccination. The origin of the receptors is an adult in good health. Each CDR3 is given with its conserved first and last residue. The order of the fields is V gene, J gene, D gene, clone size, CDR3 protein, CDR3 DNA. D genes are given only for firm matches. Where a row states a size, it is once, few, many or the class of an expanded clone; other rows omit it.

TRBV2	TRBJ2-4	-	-	CASSEDRALAKNIQYF	TGTGCCAGCAGTGAAGACAGGGCCCTAGCCAAAAACATTCAGTACTTC
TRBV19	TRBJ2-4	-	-	CASIVNIQYF	TGTGCCAGTATTGTCAACATTCAGTACTTC
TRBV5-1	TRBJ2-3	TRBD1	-	CASSLSTGVAIDTQYF	TGCGCCAGCAGCTTGTCTACAGGGGTAGCTATAGATACGCAGTATTTT
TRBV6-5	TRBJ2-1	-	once	CASSSTSLFNEQFF	TGTGCCAGCAGTTCGACTAGTCTCTTCAATGAGCAGTTCTTC
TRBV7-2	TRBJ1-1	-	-	CASSLGGRNTEAFF	TGTGCCAGCAGCTTAGGGGGGCGTAACACTGAAGCTTTCTTT
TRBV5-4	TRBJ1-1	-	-	CASSRMDRNTEAFF	TGTGCCAGCAGCCGGATGGACAGAAACACTGAAGCTTTCTTT
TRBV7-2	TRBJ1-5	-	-	CASSFWRGRAQHF	TGTGCCAGCAGCTTTTGGAGGGGACGAGCCCAGCATTTT
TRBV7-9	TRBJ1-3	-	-	CASSHLSGNTIYF	TGTGCCAGCAGCCACCTCTCTGGAAACACCATATATTTT
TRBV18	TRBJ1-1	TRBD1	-	CASSPRQGGTEAFF	TGTGCCAGCTCACCGAGACAGGGAGGAACTGAAGCTTTCTTT
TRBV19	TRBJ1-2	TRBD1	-	CASRPRDRAPGYTF	TGTGCCAGTAGGCCTCGGGACAGGGCGCCTGGCTACACCTTC
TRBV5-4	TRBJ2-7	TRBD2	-	CASSSVRTSGNYEQYF	TGTGCCAGCAGCTCGGTACGGACTAGCGGGAACTACGAGCAGTACTTC
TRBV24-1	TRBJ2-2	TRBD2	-	CATLGGANTGELFF	TGTGCCACCCTGGGAGGGGCGAACACCGGGGAGCTGTTTTTT
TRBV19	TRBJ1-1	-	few	CASIYDRLGTEAFF	TGTGCCAGTATCTATGACAGGCTCGGCACTGAAGCTTTCTTT
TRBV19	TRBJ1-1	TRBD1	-	CASSTRTGSGRNTEAFF	TGTGCCAGTAGTACCAGGACAGGGTCGGGTAGGAACACTGAAGCTTTCTTT
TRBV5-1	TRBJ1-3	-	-	CASSLVAGSGNTIYF	TGCGCCAGCAGCTTGGTAGCGGGCTCTGGAAACACCATATATTTT
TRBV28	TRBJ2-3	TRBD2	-	CASKWREGTDTQYF	TGTGCCAGCAAGTGGCGGGAGGGCACAGATACGCAGTATTTT
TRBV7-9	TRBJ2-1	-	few	CASYGDRFSSFTYNEQFF	TGTGCCAGCTACGGAGACCGGTTTAGCTCCTTCACCTACAATGAGCAGTTCTTC
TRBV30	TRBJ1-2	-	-	CAWSEGAGGYTF	TGTGCCTGGAGTGAAGGGGCGGGTGGCTACACCTTC
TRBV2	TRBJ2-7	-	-	CASTQATKRSYEQYF	TGTGCCAGCACCCAGGCGACTAAAAGGTCCTACGAGCAGTACTTC
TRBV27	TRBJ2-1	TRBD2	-	CASRVTSGLRDEQFF	TGTGCCAGCAGGGTTACTAGCGGACTCAGAGATGAGCAGTTCTTC
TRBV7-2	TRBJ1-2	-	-	CASSLEGRVGGYDYTF	TGTGCCAGCAGCTTAGAGGGCAGGGTAGGTGGCTATGACTACACCTTC
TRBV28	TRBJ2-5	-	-	CASSLRWAAQETQYF	TGTGCCAGCAGTTTAAGGTGGGCAGCTCAAGAGACCCAGTACTTC
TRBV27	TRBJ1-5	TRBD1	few	CASSLSRGYQPQHF	TGTGCCAGCAGTTTATCCAGGGGGTATCAGCCCCAGCATTTT
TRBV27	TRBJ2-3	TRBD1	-	CASSSRPGQGRTDTQYF	TGTGCCAGCAGTTCGCGACCGGGACAGGGACGCACAGATACGCAGTATTTT
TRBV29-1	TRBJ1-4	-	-	CSAEVANEKLFF	TGCAGCGCTGAGGTAGCTAATGAAAAACTGTTTTTT
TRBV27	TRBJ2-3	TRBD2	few	CASSLTLAGPDTQYF	TGTGCCAGCAGTTTAACACTAGCGGGACCAGATACGCAGTATTTT
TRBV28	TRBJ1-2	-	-	CASSVVEGLFYGYTF	TGTGCCAGCAGTGTAGTAGAGGGGCTCTTCTATGGCTACACCTTC
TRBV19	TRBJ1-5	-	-	CASSGTRGNQPQHF	TGTGCCAGTAGCGGGACACGGGGAAATCAGCCCCAGCATTTT
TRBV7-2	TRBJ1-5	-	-	CASSLLRLGQPQHF	TGTGCCAGCAGCTTACTGAGGTTGGGACAGCCCCAGCATTTT